The clone carrying this T cell receptor (beta chain) was counted ten times or more. This record belongs to a study of molecular identifiers for immune sequencing clone quantification. With 10%, 30% or 50% of RNA, about 17,000 to 1,100,000 naive CD8 T cells were sequenced. Isolation of naive CD8 T cells was achieved by sorting on a CD8+CD4-CCR7+CD45RA+ phenotype. The CDR3 length is 13 residues. CDR1 SGHKS and CDR2 YYEKEE come from the germline V gene (reference sequence). Trimming pared 4 bases from V and 7 bases from J, leaving 15 bases between. MiXCR was run by TCRdb on the PCR reads, yielding one entry per CDR3 protein. The sample lists more than 450,000 distinct CDR3 sequences, around 23% seen once, with 0.7% to 0.9% in the top ten.

This TCR came from a human donor in good health. Some libraries in this study had Jurkat cell RNA spiked in. The gene calls are TRBV5-5 and TRBJ2-7, with D perhaps matching TRBD1 or TRBD2 (6 bases each). Sequenced sample: naive CD8+ T cells from blood, with Jurkat cell RNA spiked in. Subset noted: FACS-sorted CD8+CD4-CCR7+CD45RA+ naive T cells. This CDR3 reads CASSKPGGGEQYF. The CDR3 DNA reads as TGTGCCAGCAGCAAACCCGGAGGGGGTGAGCAGTACTTC.